Listed here are 2 T cell receptor beta chains from one sample, sequenced in a study of blood T cell repertoires in COVID-19. Profiling relied on immunoSEQ multiplex PCR, and the TCRdb table lists in-frame clones only, not all of them. The repertoire holds 470,000 or so clones, with around 89% as singletons. The sequencing sample was made of peripheral blood. The receptors come from a woman younger than 45 with acute or convalescent COVID-19.

This chain connects TRBV2 to TRBJ1-2; 9 nucleotides line up with TRBD1. Germline CDR1 and CDR2: SNHLY and FYNNEI. J was trimmed by 5 bases and V by 7 bases; bases with no gene match: 11. The CDR3 length is 15 residues. CDR3 residues: CASTRLGQGGYGYTF. The CDR3 DNA sequence: TGTGCCAGCACCCGATTGGGACAGGGAGGTTATGGCTACACCTTC. Complete variable domain (other parts from reference TRBV2 and TRBJ1-2): EPEVTQTPSHQVTQMGQEVILRCVPISNHLYFYWYRQILGQKVEFLVSFYNNEISEKSEIFDDQFSVERPDGSNFTLKIRSTKLEDSAMYFCASTRLGQGGYGYTFGSGTRLTVV.

The chain uses TRBV11-1 and TRBJ2-5; 8 bases line up with TRBD2. The junction had 8 bases not matched to a gene; V was cut back by 6 bases and J by 2 bases. This CDR3 is built from 15 residues. CDR1 SGHAT and CDR2 FQDESV come from the germline V gene (reference sequence). The CDR3 region has the DNA TGTGCCAGCAGAGACCGGTTAGCGGGACAAGAGACCCAGTACTTC. Encoded protein: CASRDRLAGQETQYF.